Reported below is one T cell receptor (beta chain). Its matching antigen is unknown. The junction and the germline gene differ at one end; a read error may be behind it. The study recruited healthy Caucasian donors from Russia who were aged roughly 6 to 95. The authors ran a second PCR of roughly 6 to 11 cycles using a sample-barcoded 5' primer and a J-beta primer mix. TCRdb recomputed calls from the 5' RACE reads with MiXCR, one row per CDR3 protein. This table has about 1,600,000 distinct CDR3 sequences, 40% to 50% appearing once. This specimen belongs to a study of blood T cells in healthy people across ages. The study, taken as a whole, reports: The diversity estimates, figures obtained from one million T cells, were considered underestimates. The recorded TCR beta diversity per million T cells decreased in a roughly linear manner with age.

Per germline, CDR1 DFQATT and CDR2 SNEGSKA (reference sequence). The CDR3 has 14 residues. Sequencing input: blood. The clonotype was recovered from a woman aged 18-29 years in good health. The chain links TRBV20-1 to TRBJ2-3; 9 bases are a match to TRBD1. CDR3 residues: CSSGTGTPTDTQYF. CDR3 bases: TGTTCTTCCGGGACAGGGACTCCGACAGATACGCAGTATTTT.